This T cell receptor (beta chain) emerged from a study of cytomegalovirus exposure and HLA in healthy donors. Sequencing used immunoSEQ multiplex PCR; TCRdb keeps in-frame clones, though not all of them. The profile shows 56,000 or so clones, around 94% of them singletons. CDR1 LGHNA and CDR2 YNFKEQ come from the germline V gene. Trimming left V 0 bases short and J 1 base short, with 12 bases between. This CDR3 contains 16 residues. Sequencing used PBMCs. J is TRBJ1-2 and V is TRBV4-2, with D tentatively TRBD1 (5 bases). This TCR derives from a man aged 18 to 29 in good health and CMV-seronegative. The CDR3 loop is CASSQDREDYNYGYTF. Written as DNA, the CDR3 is TGTGCCAGCAGCCAAGACAGGGAGGATTATAACTATGGCTACACCTTC.